This T cell receptor beta chain was captured in a study of graft-versus-host responses after intestinal transplantation. Study overall: Each recipient received a multivisceral, liver-intestinal, or isolated intestinal graft. Anti-thymocyte globulin induction, then tacrolimus and steroids for about 3 years, went to all recipients.

The study, taken as a whole, reports: GvH clone levels peaked in circulation, and this peak was associated with early post-transplant HvG declines.

Turning to this clone: Its antigen is unidentified.

The assay was immunoSEQ multiplex PCR, and TCRdb's table has in-frame clones only and misses some. The table shows approximately 49,000 clones, with roughly nine tenths occurring only once. The V gene lost 0 bases and the J gene lost 6 bases, with 11 bases spanning the gap. The CDR3 covers 14 residues. Germline V lookup: CDR1 SNHLY, CDR2 FYNNEI. The chain recombines TRBV2 with TRBJ1-1; the D is unclear. This clonotype was sampled from a human donor who was the organ donor for an intestinal transplant. Specimen: unstimulated CD4+ T cells sorted from spleen or lymph node cells, collected before transplant. DNA for the CDR3: TGTGCCAGCAGTGAAGCGGGAGGGTACCCTGAAGCTTTCTTT. It specifies CASSEAGGYPEAFF.